Listed below are T cell receptor beta chains from one sample, sequenced in a study of cytomegalovirus exposure and HLA in healthy donors. Clones were read by immunoSEQ multiplex PCR, and TCRdb kept only the in-frame ones, dropping some. Counted here are 100,000 to 150,000 clones, about 80% occurring once; the ten biggest clones make up around 8.9%. Sequenced: PBMCs. These receptors all come from a man aged 30-40 years in good health and CMV-seropositive. The CDR3 runs from the conserved cysteine through the conserved F or W. Fields, in order: CDR3 protein, CDR3 DNA, V gene, D gene, clone size, J gene. D genes are given only for firm matches. A clone size is listed for some rows: how often the clone was seen (once, few, many), or a class if it is expanded.

CDR3: CASREPGNTIYF; DNA: TGTGCCAGCCGGGAGCCTGGAAACACCATATATTTT; V: TRBV28; D: NA; size: NA; J: TRBJ1-3
CDR3: CASSTDSQAFF; DNA: TGTGCCAGCAGCACTGACAGCCAAGCTTTCTTT; V: TRBV5-6; D: NA; size: NA; J: TRBJ1-1
CDR3: CSGQVSYEQYF; DNA: TGCAGCGGACAGGTATCCTACGAGCAGTACTTC; V: TRBV29-1; D: NA; size: NA; J: TRBJ2-7
CDR3: CASSLGQTNQETQYF; DNA: TGTGCCAGCAGCTTAGGACAGACCAACCAAGAGACCCAGTACTTC; V: TRBV11-2; D: NA; size: NA; J: TRBJ2-5
CDR3: CASSLDGADTEAFF; DNA: TGCGCCAGCAGCTTAGATGGGGCAGACACTGAAGCTTTCTTT; V: TRBV7-3; D: NA; size: NA; J: TRBJ1-1
CDR3: CASSFSGGARNEQFF; DNA: TGTGCCAGCAGCTTTAGCGGGGGGGCCAGGAATGAGCAGTTCTTC; V: TRBV7-6; D: TRBD2; size: NA; J: TRBJ2-1
CDR3: CASSPGTGINEQYF; DNA: TGTGCCAGCAGCCCGGGGACAGGGATCAACGAGCAGTACTTC; V: TRBV7-2; D: TRBD1; size: few; J: TRBJ2-7
CDR3: CASSGGTGSNTEAFF; DNA: TGTGCCAGCAGCGGAGGGACAGGGTCAAACACTGAAGCTTTCTTT; V: TRBV11-2; D: TRBD1; size: NA; J: TRBJ1-1
CDR3: CASKKGGRWTEAFF; DNA: TGTGCCAGCAAAAAGGGGGGGAGGTGGACTGAAGCTTTCTTT; V: TRBV28; D: NA; size: NA; J: TRBJ1-1
CDR3: CAISDSSRGGNSPLHF; DNA: TGTGCCATCAGTGACAGTTCGAGGGGAGGGAATTCACCCCTCCACTTT; V: TRBV10-3; D: NA; size: NA; J: TRBJ1-6
CDR3: CASSPDRGFYGYTF; DNA: TGTGCCAGCAGCCCGGACAGGGGTTTTTATGGCTACACCTTC; V: TRBV5-6; D: TRBD1; size: NA; J: TRBJ1-2
CDR3: CASSLGSVAATQYF; DNA: TGTGCCAGCAGCTTGGGCAGTGTTGCTGCGACGCAGTATTTT; V: TRBV11-2; D: NA; size: few; J: TRBJ2-3
CDR3: CASSTYRDAYEQYF; DNA: TGTGCCAGCAGTACCTACAGGGATGCCTACGAGCAGTACTTC; V: TRBV27; D: NA; size: few; J: TRBJ2-7
CDR3: CASSYPSTGHTGELFF; DNA: TGTGCCAGCAGTTACCCCTCGACAGGCCATACCGGGGAGCTGTTTTTT; V: TRBV6-5; D: NA; size: NA; J: TRBJ2-2
CDR3: CASTWTSGGADTQYF; DNA: TGTGCCAGCACCTGGACTAGCGGGGGCGCAGATACGCAGTATTTT; V: TRBV2; D: TRBD2; size: once; J: TRBJ2-3
CDR3: CASSVPGGQAYEQYF; DNA: TGCGCCAGCAGTGTACCTGGTGGTCAGGCCTACGAGCAGTACTTC; V: TRBV23-1; D: NA; size: NA; J: TRBJ2-7
CDR3: CASIGGRNEKLFF; DNA: TGTGCCAGCATCGGAGGCAGGAATGAAAAACTGTTTTTT; V: TRBV28; D: NA; size: once; J: TRBJ1-4
CDR3: CASSTKGGDYNEQFF; DNA: TGTGCCAGCAGCACCAAAGGCGGGGACTACAATGAGCAGTTCTTC; V: TRBV27; D: NA; size: NA; J: TRBJ2-1
CDR3: CASSLLGQETEAFF; DNA: TGTGCCAGCTCACTCCTAGGACAGGAGACTGAAGCTTTCTTT; V: TRBV18; D: TRBD1; size: NA; J: TRBJ1-1